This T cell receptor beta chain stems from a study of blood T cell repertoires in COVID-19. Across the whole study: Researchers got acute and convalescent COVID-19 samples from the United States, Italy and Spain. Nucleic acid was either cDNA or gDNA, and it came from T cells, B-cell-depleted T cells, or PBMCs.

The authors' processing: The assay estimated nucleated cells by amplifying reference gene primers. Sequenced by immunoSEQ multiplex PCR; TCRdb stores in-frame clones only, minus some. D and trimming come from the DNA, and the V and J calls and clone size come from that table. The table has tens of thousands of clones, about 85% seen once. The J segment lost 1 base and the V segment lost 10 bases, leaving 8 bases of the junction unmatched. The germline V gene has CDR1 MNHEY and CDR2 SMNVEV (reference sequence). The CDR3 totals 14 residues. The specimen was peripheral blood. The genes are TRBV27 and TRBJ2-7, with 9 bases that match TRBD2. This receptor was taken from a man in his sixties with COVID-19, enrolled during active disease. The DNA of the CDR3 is TGTGCCACTCGCGGGGGGGGGACTTCCTACGAGCAGTACTTC. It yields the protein CATRGGGTSYEQYF.